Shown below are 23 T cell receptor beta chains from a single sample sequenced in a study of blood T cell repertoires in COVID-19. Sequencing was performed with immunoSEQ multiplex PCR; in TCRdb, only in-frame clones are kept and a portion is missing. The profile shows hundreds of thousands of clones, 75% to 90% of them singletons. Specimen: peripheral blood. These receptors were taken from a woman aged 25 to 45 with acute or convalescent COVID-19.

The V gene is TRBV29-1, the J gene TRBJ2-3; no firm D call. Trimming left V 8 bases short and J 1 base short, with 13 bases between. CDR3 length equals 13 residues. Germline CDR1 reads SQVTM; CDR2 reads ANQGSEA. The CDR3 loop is CSPDMAGTDTQYF. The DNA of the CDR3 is TGCAGCCCTGACATGGCAGGCACAGATACGCAGTATTTT.

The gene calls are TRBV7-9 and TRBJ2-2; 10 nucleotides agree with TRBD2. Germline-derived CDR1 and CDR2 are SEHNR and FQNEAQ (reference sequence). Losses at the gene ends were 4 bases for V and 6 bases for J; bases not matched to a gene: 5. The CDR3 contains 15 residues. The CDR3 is CASSSERGGPGELFF. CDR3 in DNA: TGTGCCAGCAGCTCTGAGCGGGGGGGCCCCGGGGAGCTGTTTTTT.

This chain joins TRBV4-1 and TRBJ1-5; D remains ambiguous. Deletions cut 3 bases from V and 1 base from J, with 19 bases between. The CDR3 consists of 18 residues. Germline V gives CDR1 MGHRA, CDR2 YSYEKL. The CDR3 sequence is CASSHGDAAGGSNQPQHF. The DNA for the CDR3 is TGCGCCAGCAGCCACGGGGATGCGGCCGGAGGGAGCAATCAGCCCCAGCATTTT.

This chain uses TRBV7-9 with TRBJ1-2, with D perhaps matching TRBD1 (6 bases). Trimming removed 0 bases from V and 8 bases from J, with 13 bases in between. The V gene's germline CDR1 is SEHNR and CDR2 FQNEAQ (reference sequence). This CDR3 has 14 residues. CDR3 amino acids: CASSLAGGERGYTF. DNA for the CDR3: TGTGCCAGCAGCTTAGCAGGGGGTGAACGAGGCTACACCTTC.

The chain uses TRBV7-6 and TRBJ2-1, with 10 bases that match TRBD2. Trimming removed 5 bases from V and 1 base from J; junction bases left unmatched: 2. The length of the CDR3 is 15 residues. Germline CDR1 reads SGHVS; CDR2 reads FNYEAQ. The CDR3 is CASSTAGGSYNEQFF. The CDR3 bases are TGTGCCAGCAGCACAGCGGGGGGGTCCTACAATGAGCAGTTCTTC.

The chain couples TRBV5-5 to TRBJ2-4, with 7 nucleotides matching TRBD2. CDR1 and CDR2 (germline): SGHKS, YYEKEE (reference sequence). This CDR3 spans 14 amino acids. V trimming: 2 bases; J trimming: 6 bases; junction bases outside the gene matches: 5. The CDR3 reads CASSFRASGNIQYF. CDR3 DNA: TGTGCCAGCAGCTTTCGGGCTAGCGGAAACATTCAGTACTTC.

The CDR3 loop is CASSKVGTEPYEQYF. The CDR3 bases are TGTGCCAGCAGCAAAGTAGGGACAGAACCCTACGAGCAGTACTTC. The chain uses TRBV21-1 and TRBJ2-7; the table names TRBD1, a call not compared with the DNA. TRBV21-1 is given as a pseudogene. The CDR3 contains 15 residues.

Here the CDR3 DNA reads TGTGCCAGCAGCCCACTACAGGGGAGATATGGCTACACCTTC. Protein sequence: CASSPLQGRYGYTF. The chain links TRBV28 to TRBJ1-2, with 7 bases fitting TRBD1. The trim removed 6 bases at V and 5 bases at J, leaving 9 bases unmatched. The CDR3 covers 14 residues. Germline V gene lookup returns CDR1 MDHEN and CDR2 SYDVKM.

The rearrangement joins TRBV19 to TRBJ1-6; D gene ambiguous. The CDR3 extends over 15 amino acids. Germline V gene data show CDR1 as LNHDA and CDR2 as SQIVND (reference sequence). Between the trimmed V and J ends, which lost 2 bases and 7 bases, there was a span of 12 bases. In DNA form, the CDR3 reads TGTGCCAGTAGTATATTCACCCAGGTGAATTCACCCCTCCACTTT. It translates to CASSIFTQVNSPLHF.

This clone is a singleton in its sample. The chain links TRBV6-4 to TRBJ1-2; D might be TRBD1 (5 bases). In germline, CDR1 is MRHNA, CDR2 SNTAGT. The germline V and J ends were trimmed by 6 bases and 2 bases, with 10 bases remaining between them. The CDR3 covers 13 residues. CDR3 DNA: TGTGCCAGCAGCGCGGGGGTAAACTATGGCTACACCTTC. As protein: CASSAGVNYGYTF.

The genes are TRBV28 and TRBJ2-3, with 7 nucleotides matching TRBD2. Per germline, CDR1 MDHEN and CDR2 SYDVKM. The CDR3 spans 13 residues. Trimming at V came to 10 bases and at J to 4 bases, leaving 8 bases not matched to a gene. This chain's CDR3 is CATSGRGADTQYF. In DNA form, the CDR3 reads TGTGCCACTTCTGGCCGGGGGGCAGATACGCAGTATTTT.

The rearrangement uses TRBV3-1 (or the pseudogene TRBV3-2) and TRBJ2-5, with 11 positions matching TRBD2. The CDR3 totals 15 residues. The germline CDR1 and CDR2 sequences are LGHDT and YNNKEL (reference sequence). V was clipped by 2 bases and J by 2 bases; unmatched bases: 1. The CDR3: CASSQRLAGQETQYF. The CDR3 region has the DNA TGTGCCAGCAGCCAAAGACTAGCGGGGCAAGAGACCCAGTACTTC.

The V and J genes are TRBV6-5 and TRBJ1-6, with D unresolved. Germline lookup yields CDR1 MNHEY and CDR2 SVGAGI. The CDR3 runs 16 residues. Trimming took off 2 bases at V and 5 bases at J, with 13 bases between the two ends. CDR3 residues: CASSYSGGFNNSPLHF. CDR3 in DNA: TGTGCCAGCAGTTACAGTGGAGGATTTAATAATTCACCCCTCCACTTT.

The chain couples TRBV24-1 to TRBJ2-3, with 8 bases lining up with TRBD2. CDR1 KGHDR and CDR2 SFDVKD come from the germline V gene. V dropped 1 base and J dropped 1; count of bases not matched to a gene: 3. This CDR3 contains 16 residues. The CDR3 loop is CATSDFETSGTDTQYF. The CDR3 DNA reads TGTGCCACCAGTGATTTCGAGACTAGCGGCACAGATACGCAGTATTTT.

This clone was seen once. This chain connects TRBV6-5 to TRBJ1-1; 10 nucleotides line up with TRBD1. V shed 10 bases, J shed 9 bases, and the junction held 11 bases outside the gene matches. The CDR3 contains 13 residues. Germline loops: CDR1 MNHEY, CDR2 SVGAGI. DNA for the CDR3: TGTGCCATCCCGGGACAGGGGATGCTCCAAGCTTTCTTT. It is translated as CAIPGQGMLQAFF.

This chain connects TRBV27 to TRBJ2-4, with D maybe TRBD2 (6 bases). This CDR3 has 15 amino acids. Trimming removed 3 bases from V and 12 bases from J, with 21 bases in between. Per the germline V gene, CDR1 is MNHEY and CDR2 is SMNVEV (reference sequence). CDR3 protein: CASSLGGSPLSTQYF. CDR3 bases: TGTGCCAGCAGTTTGGGGGGTTCACCTTTAAGCACTCAGTACTTC.

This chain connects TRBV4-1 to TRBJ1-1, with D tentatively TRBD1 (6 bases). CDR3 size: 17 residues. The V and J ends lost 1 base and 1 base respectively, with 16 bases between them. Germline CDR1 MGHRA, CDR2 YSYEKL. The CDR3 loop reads CASSQVDFAGANTEAFF. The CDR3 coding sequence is TGCGCCAGCAGCCAAGTCGACTTTGCAGGGGCGAACACTGAAGCTTTCTTT.

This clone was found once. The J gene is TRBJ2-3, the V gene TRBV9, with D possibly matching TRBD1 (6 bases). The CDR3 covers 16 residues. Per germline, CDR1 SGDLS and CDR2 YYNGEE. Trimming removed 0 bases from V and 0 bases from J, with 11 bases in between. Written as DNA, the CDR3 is TGTGCCAGCAGCGTAGGGGGGCTCTCTAGCACAGATACGCAGTATTTT. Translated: CASSVGGLSSTDTQYF.

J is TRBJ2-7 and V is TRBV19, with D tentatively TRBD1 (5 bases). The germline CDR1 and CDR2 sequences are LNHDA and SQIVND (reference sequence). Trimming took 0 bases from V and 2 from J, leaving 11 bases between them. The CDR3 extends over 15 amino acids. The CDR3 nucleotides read TGTGCCAGTAGTATAGATGGCGACAGAGCCTACGAGCAGTACTTC. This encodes CASSIDGDRAYEQYF.

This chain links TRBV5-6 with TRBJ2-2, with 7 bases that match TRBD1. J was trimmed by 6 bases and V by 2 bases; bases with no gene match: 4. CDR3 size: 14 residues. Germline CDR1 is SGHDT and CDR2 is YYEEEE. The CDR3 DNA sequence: TGTGCCAGCAGCTTATACAGGGGACCCGGGGAGCTGTTTTTT. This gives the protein CASSLYRGPGELFF.

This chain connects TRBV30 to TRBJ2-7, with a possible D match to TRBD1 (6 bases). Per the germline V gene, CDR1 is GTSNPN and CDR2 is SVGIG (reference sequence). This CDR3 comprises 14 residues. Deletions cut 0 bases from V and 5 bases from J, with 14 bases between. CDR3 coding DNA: TGTGCCTGGAGTGTAAAACAGGGTAGTAACGAGCAGTACTTC. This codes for CAWSVKQGSNEQYF.

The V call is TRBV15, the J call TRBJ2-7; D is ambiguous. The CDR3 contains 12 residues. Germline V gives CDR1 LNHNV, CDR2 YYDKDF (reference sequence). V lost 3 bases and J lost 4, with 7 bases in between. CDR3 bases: TGTGCCACCAGCAGGGCTCGTTACGAGCAGTACTTC. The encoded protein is CATSRARYEQYF.

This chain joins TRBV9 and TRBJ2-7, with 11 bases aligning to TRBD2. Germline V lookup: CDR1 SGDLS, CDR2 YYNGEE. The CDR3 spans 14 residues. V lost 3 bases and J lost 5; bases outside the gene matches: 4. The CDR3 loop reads CASSATSGGDEQYF. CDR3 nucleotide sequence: TGTGCCAGCAGCGCAACTAGCGGGGGCGACGAGCAGTACTTC.